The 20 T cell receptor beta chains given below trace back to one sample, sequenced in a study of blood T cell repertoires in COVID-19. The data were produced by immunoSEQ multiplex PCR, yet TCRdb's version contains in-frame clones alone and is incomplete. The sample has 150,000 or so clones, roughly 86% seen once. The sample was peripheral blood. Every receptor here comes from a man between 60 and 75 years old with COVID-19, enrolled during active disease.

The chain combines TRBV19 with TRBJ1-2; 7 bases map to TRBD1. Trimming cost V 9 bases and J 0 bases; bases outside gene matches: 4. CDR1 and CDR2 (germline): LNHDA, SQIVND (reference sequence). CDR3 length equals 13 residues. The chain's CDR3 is CASSGTANYGYTF. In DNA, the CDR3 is TGTGCCAGCTCCGGGACAGCTAACTATGGCTACACCTTC.

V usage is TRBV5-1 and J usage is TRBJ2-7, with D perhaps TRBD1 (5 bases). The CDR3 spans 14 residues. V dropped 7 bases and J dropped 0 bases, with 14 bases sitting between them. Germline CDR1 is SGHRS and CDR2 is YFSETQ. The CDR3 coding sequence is TGCGCCAGCGCCAAGGACAACCCCTCCTACGAGCAGTACTTC. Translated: CASAKDNPSYEQYF. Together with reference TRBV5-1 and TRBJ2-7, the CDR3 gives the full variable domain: KAGVTQTPRYLIKTRGQQVTLSCSPISGHRSVSWYQQTPGQGLQFLFEYFSETQRNKGNFPGRFSGRQFSNSRSEMNVSTLELGDSALYLCASAKDNPSYEQYFGPGTRLTVT.

CDR3 residues: CASSVEARDTEAFF. Written as DNA, the CDR3 is TGTGCCAGCAGCGTCGAGGCCCGGGACACTGAAGCTTTCTTT. V and J are TRBV9 and TRBJ1-1; D uncertain. V lost 2 bases and J lost 3, with 11 bases in between. Per germline, CDR1 SGDLS and CDR2 YYNGEE. The CDR3 is 14 amino acids.

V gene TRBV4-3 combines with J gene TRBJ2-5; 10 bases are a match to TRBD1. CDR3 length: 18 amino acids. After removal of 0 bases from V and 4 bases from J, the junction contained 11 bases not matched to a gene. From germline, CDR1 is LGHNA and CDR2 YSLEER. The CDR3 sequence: CASSQDRPGTGARETQYF. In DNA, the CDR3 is TGCGCCAGCAGCCAAGACAGACCCGGGACAGGGGCGAGAGAGACCCAGTACTTC.

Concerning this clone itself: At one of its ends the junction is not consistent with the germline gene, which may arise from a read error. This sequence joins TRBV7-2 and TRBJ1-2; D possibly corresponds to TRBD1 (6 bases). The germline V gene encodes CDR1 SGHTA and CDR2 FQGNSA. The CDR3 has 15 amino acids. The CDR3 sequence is CASSLVQGPNSGYTF. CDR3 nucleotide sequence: TGTGCCAGCAGCTTAGTTCAGGGGCCCAACTCTGGCTACACCTTC.

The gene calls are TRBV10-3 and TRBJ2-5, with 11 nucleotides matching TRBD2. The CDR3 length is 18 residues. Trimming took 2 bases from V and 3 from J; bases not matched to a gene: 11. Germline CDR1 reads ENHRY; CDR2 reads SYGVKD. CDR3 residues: CAISEGIAGGLAEETQYF. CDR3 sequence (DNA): TGTGCCATCAGTGAGGGAATAGCGGGGGGGTTAGCCGAAGAGACCCAGTACTTC.

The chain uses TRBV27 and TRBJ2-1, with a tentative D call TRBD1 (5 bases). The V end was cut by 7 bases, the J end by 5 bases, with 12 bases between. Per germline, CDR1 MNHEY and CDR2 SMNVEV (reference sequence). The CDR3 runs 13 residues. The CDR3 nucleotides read TGTGCCAGCACTGGAAGGGGCGACAATGAGCAGTTCTTC. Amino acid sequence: CASTGRGDNEQFF.

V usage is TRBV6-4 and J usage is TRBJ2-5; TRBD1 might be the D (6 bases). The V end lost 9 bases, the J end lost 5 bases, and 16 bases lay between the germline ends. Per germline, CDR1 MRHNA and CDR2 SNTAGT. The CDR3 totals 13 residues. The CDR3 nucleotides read TGTGCCAGTTCGGTCCAGAGGGGGGAGACCCAGTACTTC. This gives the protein CASSVQRGETQYF.

CDR3 amino acids: CASSVALAGAQYF. CDR3 nucleotide sequence: TGTGCCAGCAGCGTAGCCCTAGCGGGGGCCCAGTACTTC. This chain uses TRBV9 with TRBJ2-5; 10 bases line up with TRBD2. The CDR3 length is 13 residues. Losses at the gene ends were 0 bases for V and 9 bases for J; bases not matched to a gene: 2. In germline, CDR1 is SGDLS, CDR2 YYNGEE. The full variable domain, with the rest looked up from reference TRBV9 and TRBJ2-5, is DSGVTQTPKHLITATGQRVTLRCSPRSGDLSVYWYQQSLDQGLQFLIQYYNGEERAKGNILERFSAQQFPDLHSELNLSSLELGDSALYFCASSVALAGAQYFGPGTRLLVL.

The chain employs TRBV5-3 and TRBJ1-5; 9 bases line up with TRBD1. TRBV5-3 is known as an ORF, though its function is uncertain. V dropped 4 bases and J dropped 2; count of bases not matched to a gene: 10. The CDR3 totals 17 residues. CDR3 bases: TGTGCCAGAAGCCCTAATACCCGGGACAGGGGCAATCAGCCCCAGCATTTT. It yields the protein CARSPNTRDRGNQPQHF.

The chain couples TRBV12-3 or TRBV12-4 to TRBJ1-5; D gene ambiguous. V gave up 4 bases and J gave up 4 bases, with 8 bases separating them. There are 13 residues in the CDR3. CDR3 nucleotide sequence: TGTGCCAGCAGTTCCGACTTTAATCAGCCCCAGCATTTT. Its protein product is CASSSDFNQPQHF.

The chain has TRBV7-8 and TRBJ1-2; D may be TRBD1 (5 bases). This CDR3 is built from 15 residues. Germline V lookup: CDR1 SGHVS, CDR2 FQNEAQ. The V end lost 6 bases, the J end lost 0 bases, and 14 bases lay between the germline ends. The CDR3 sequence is CASSLRDGANYGYTF. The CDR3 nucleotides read TGTGCCAGCAGTTTGCGGGACGGAGCTAACTATGGCTACACCTTC.

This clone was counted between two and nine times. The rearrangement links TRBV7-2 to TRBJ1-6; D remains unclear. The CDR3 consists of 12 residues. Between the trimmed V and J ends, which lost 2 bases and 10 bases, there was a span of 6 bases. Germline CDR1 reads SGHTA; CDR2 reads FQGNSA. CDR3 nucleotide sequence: TGTGCCAGCAGCTTATTCTCCTCACCCCTCCACTTT. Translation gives CASSLFSSPLHF.

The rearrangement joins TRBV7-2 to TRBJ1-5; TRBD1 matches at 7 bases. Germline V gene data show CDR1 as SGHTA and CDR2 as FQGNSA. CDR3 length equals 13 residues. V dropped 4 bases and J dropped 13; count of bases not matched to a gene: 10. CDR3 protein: CASSSQDRDSQHF. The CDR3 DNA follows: TGTGCCAGCAGCTCACAAGACAGGGATTCTCAGCATTTT.

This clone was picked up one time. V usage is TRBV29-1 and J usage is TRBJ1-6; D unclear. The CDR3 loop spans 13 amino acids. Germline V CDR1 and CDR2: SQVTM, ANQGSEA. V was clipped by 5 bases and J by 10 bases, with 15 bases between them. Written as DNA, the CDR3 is TGCAGCGTTCGTGAGGGATTATTGTCACCCCTCCACTTT. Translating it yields CSVREGLLSPLHF.

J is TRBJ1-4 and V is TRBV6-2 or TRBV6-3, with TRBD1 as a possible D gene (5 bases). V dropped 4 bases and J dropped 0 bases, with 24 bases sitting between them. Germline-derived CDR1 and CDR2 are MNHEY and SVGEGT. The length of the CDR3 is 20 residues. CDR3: CASSSVGLYTMGSTNEKLFF. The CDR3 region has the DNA TGTGCCAGCAGTTCGGTGGGGCTTTATACGATGGGATCAACTAATGAAAAACTGTTTTTT.

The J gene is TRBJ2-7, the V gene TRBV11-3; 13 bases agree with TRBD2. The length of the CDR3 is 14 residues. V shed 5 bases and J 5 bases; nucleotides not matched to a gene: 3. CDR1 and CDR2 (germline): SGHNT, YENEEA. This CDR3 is CASSIGLAGDEQYF. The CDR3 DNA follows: TGTGCCAGCAGCATCGGACTAGCGGGAGACGAGCAGTACTTC.

The CDR3 sequence: CASSLEWDRSHYGYTF. CDR3 DNA: TGTGCCAGCAGCTTAGAGTGGGACAGATCTCACTATGGCTACACCTTC. This chain joins TRBV7-9 and TRBJ1-2, with 7 nucleotides matching TRBD1. Germline assignment: CDR1 SEHNR and CDR2 FQNEAQ (reference sequence). V trimming: 1 base; J trimming: 3 bases; junction bases outside the gene matches: 8. CDR3 size: 16 residues.

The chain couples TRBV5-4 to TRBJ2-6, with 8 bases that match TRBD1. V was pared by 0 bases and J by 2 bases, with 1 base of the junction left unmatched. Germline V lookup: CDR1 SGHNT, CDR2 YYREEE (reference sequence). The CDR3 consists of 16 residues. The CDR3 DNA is TGTGCCAGCAGCTTGGAGACAGGGGCTGGGGCCAACGTCCTGACTTTC. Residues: CASSLETGAGANVLTF.

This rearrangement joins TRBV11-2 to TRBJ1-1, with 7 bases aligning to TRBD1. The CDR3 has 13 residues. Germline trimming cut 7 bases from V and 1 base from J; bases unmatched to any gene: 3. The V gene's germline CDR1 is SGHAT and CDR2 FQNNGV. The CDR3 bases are TGTGCCAGCATTAGACAGGGGAACACTGAAGCTTTCTTT. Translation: CASIRQGNTEAFF.